This TCR gamma chain appears in the sequencing data of a study of human gamma delta and Vdelta1 T cells. Germline loops: CDR1 EGSNGY, CDR2 YDSYNSKV. The CDR3 has 12 amino acids. Trimming cost V 2 bases and J 9 bases; bases outside gene matches: 7. TCRdb re-analyzed the PCR reads via CATT. The sample has 7,500 to 10,000 gamma-chain clones; approximately 42% are singletons. Only a few counts were recorded for this clone. What it binds is not known. Sequenced material: Vdelta1 gamma-delta T cells from blood grown in culture (DOT cells). J is TRGJ1 or TRGJ2 and V is TRGV2. This TCR was sampled from a human donor in good health. For the CDR3, the DNA is TGTGCCACCTGGGACGTGGGGGGTAAGAAACTCTTT. Translating gives CATWDVGGKKLF.